This TCR beta chain was retrieved from a study of blood T cell repertoires in COVID-19. The CDR3 loop spans 14 amino acids. The ends lost 4 bases at V and 7 bases at J; junction bases unmatched: 3. Germline CDR1 SEHNR, CDR2 FQNEAQ (reference sequence). Only in-frame clones appear in the TCRdb table, and some are missing; sequencing was by immunoSEQ multiplex PCR. The data show some 220,000 clones, 70% to 90% seen once. Comment on this clone: The same CDR3 arises from other DNA sequences in this sample as well.

The sample taken for sequencing was PBMCs or T cells enriched from blood (not recorded which). This TCR was sampled from a woman aged 35 to 49 with acute COVID-19. The V and J genes are TRBV7-9 and TRBJ1-4; 10 positions agree with TRBD1. The CDR3 loop is CASSSTGGGEKLFF. In DNA form, the CDR3 reads TGTGCCAGCAGCTCGACAGGGGGCGGTGAAAAACTGTTTTTT.